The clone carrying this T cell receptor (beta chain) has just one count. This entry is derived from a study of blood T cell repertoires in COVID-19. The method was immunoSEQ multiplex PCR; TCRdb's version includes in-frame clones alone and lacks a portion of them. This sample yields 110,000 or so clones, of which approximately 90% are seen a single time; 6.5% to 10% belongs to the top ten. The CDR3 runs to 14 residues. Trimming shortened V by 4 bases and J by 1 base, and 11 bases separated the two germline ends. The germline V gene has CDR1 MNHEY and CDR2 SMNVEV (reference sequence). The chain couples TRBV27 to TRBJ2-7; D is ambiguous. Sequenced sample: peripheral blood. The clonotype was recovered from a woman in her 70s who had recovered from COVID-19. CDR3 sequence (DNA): TGTGCCAGCAGTTGGCAGGCTGGGTCCTACGAGCAGTACTTC. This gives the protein CASSWQAGSYEQYF.